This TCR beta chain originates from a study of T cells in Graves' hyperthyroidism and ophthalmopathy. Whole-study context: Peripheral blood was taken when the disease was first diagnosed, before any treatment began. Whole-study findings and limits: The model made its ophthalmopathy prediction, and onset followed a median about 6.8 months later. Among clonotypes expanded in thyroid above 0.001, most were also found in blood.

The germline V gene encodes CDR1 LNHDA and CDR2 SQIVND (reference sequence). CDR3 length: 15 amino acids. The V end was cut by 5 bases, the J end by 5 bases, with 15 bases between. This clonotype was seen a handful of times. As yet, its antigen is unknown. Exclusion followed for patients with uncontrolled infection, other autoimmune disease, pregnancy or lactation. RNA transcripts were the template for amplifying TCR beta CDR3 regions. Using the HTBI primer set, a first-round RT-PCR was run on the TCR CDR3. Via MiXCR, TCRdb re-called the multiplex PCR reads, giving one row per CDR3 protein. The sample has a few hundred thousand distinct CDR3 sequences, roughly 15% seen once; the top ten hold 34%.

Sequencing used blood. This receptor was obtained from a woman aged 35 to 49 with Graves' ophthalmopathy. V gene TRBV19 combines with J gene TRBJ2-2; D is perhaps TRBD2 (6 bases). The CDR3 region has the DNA TGTGCCAGTAGTCCCCACCGTGGGGGGACCGGGGAGCTGTTTTTT. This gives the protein CASSPHRGGTGELFF.